Sequencing of this T cell receptor (beta chain) was carried out in a study of prognosis after radiotherapy for stage I lung cancer. Study context: In total, 13 men and a handful of women took part as patients, aged about 50 to 84 with a median of around 70 years. Several patients developed post-radiotherapy distant metastases at median 7 months; over 14 had no significant progression. Points from the study as a whole: Tumor specificity of expanded TCR clones went undetermined.

There were no patients with prior chemotherapy, radiotherapy or other malignancies, and all were node-negative on CT and PET/CT. Details on this clonotype: Its antigen is currently unknown. At one end, the junction sequence differs from germline, possibly due to a read error.

CDR1 is ENHRY, CDR2 SYGVKD, per germline. The CDR3 is 14 residues long. Multiplex PCR, run in two rounds, amplified TCR beta CDR3 from genomic DNA. Individual primers that were specific to each TRBV and TRBJ gene served in first-round PCR. TCRdb passed the multiplex PCR reads through MiXCR, listing each CDR3 protein once. Found here are 51,000 or so distinct CDR3 sequences, roughly 36% of them singletons; the top ten hold about a tenth. The chain employs TRBV10-3 and TRBJ1-5; 7 bases align to TRBD1. The receptor's source is a donor over 45 with non-small cell lung cancer. Sequences were derived from PBMCs, sampled before or after stereotactic body radiation therapy (not recorded which). CDR3 DNA sequence: TGTGCAATCAGAGGGGGCACGGAGAATCAGCACCAGCATTTT. Protein: CAIRGGTENQHQHF.